This T cell receptor beta chain was recorded in a study of technical replicates of blood from several donors. The CDR3 has 13 amino acids. Germline CDR1 and CDR2: KGHSH and LQKENI. The V end was cut by 4 bases, the J end by 1 base, with 7 bases between. Libraries were prepared by immunoSEQ multiplex PCR; TCRdb keeps only in-frame clonotypes and omits some of them. The sample carries roughly 100,000 clones, approximately 96% recorded once. This sequence originates from a human donor in good health. The chain uses TRBV18 and TRBJ1-1; D might be TRBD1 (5 bases). Input material: T cells isolated from PBMCs. The DNA for the CDR3 is TGTGCCAGCTCACGGGGGGAGAACACTGAAGCTTTCTTT. Translated: CASSRGENTEAFF.